A single sample gave rise to the 10 T cell receptor beta chains below, sequenced in a study of cytomegalovirus exposure and HLA in healthy donors. Primers: 60 Vbeta forward and 13 Jbeta reverse. TCRdb's table, derived via immunoSEQ multiplex PCR, lists solely in-frame clones and lacks some. The data hold 84,000 or so clones, with roughly four fifths observed a single time. The sample was PBMCs. The receptors here all came from a young man in good health and CMV-seronegative.

The chain is built from TRBV2 and TRBJ1-1; D is possibly TRBD1 (5 bases). The length of the CDR3 is 11 residues. Trimming cost V 6 bases and J 5 bases, with 7 bases left between them. Germline-derived CDR1 and CDR2 are SNHLY and FYNNEI. The CDR3 sequence is CASRGGTEAFF. CDR3 sequence (DNA): TGTGCCAGCAGGGGGGGAACTGAAGCTTTCTTT.

The V gene is TRBV9, the J gene TRBJ2-3; 9 nucleotides agree with TRBD2. CDR1 and CDR2 from the germline V gene are SGDLS and YYNGEE. The V gene end was trimmed by 0 bases and the J gene end by 7 bases; junction bases not matched to a gene: 6. This CDR3 contains 15 residues. CDR3 bases: TGTGCCAGCAGCGTAGGGCGGCTAGCGGGATATACGCAGTATTTT. Translated, it gives CASSVGRLAGYTQYF.

The CDR3 spells CASSLRPLGQGRISGNTIYF. CDR3 DNA: TGTGCCAGCAGTTTAAGACCCTTGGGACAGGGAAGAATAAGTGGAAACACCATATATTTT. This rearrangement joins TRBV27 to TRBJ1-3; TRBD1 matches 9 bases. Germline CDR1 MNHEY, CDR2 SMNVEV (reference sequence). The V and J ends lost 2 bases and 3 bases, in that order; junction bases with no gene match: 17. This CDR3 spans 20 amino acids.

The chain recombines TRBV18 with TRBJ1-1, with a weak D call TRBD1 (6 bases). V was clipped by 4 bases and J by 1 base, with 10 bases between them. The CDR3 loop spans 14 amino acids. CDR1 is KGHSH, CDR2 LQKENI, per germline. The CDR3: CASSQDSWNTEAFF. Written as DNA, the CDR3 is TGTGCCAGCTCACAGGACAGTTGGAACACTGAAGCTTTCTTT.

V usage is TRBV20-1 and J usage is TRBJ2-7; D not resolved. Trimming took 5 bases from V and 4 from J, leaving 9 bases between them. The CDR3 loop spans 11 amino acids. The germline gives CDR1 DFQATT, CDR2 SNEGSKA (reference sequence). CDR3 nucleotides: TGCAGTGCTGCTCAAGCTTACGAGCAGTACTTC. Amino acids: CSAAQAYEQYF.

This clone was detected only a few times. The chain combines TRBV7-9 with TRBJ1-1, with a possible D match to TRBD1 (6 bases). The CDR3 contains 14 residues. V lost 1 base to trimming and J lost 7 bases, with 13 bases between them. Germline V CDR1 and CDR2: SEHNR, FQNEAQ (reference sequence). The chain's CDR3 is CASSLGWGQSEAFF. CDR3 sequence (DNA): TGTGCCAGCAGCTTAGGATGGGGGCAAAGTGAAGCTTTCTTT.

The genes are TRBV11-2 and TRBJ1-3, with D hard to call. V was clipped by 5 bases and J by 0 bases, with 11 bases between them. This CDR3 spans 15 amino acids. Germline CDR1 is SGHAT and CDR2 is FQNNGV. The CDR3 sequence: CASSRGRGSGNTIYF. As DNA, the CDR3 is TGTGCCAGCAGCCGCGGACGGGGCTCTGGAAACACCATATATTTT.

The chain links TRBV7-2 to TRBJ1-1; tentatively, D is TRBD1 (6 bases). Trimming shortened V by 1 base and J by 4 bases, and 16 bases separated the two germline ends. CDR1 is SGHTA and CDR2 is FQGNSA in the germline V gene. This CDR3 is built from 16 residues. The CDR3 DNA reads as TGTGCCAGCAGCTTAGAACAGGGACGGCCTAGCACTGAAGCTTTCTTT. It is translated as CASSLEQGRPSTEAFF.

The V gene is TRBV2, the J gene TRBJ1-6; 8 nucleotides match TRBD1. There are 14 residues in the CDR3. The V gene's germline CDR1 is SNHLY and CDR2 FYNNEI. J gave up 10 bases and V 8 bases, and 10 bases lay outside the gene matches. CDR3 sequence: CASRLRTGSSPLHF. The CDR3 DNA is TGTGCCAGCCGGTTAAGGACAGGGTCGTCACCCCTCCACTTT.

The genes are TRBV10-3 and TRBJ1-4; D call uncertain. V was clipped by 1 base and J by 0 bases, with 9 bases between them. Germline-derived CDR1 and CDR2 are ENHRY and SYGVKD. The CDR3 has 16 amino acids. The CDR3 spells CAISEFQETTNEKLFF. Here the CDR3 DNA reads TGTGCCATCAGTGAGTTCCAGGAAACAACTAATGAAAAACTGTTTTTT.